These 18 T cell receptor beta chains were all obtained from the same sample, sequenced in a study of CD8+ T cells in alopecia areata. Extraction and reverse transcription of RNA yielded cDNA as the sequencing template. The table came from immunoSEQ multiplex PCR; TCRdb's copy has only in-frame clones and leaves some out. Singletons are absent from the sample, which has about 300,000 clones. Cutaneous lymph nodes were pooled and cells sorted by CD4, CD8alpha, NKG2D, NKG2ACE and more. Sequences were obtained from CD4+ T cells sorted from a lymph node. The source is a C3H/HeJ mouse with alopecia areata. The mice in this strain carry MHC haplotype H2-k.

Turning to this clone: Germline and genes here are mouse. Incomplete CDR3 DNA: TGTGCCAGCAGTGGACTGGGGGGGCGCGATGCT. Protein sequence: CASSGLGGRDA. The full CDR3 sequence reads CASSGLGGRDAEQFF. The chain couples TRBV13-1 to TRBJ2-1, with TRBD2 matching over 12 bases. The CDR3 end falls 4 residues outside the read, so it is completed with the germline J gene. Germline lookup yields CDR1 NSHNY and CDR2 SYGAGN. The ends lost 3 bases at V and 5 bases at J; junction bases unmatched: 3. The CDR3 sequence is 15 residues long.

In its sample, this clone was seen a few times. Mouse gene names and germline throughout. From the germline J gene comes the end of the CDR3, since the read stops 4 residues before it. The same CDR3 can be traced to other DNA sequences in this sample. The V call is TRBV17, the J call TRBJ2-7; 7 bases match TRBD2. V shed 2 bases and J 3 bases; nucleotides not matched to a gene: 1. This CDR3 spans 13 amino acids. The V gene's germline CDR1 is MNHDT and CDR2 YYDKIL. CDR3 sequence reads: CASSRLGVYEQYF. The sequenced part of the CDR3 DNA is TGTGCTAGCAGTAGACTGGGGGTCTAT.

About this clone itself: Gene names are mouse gene names. The read finishes 4 residues shy of the CDR3 end, and the germline J gene is used to complete it. This rearrangement joins TRBV1 to TRBJ2-3, with 10 bases lining up with TRBD2. The germline V gene has CDR1 NSQYPW and CDR2 LRSPGD (reference sequence). The CDR3 totals 16 residues. Losses at the gene ends were 3 bases for V and 3 bases for J; bases not matched to a gene: 6. The part of the CDR3 DNA that was read is TGCACCTGCAGTGCCGACTGGGGGGCGGGGGCAGAA. Encoded protein: CTCSADWGAGAE. The whole CDR3 protein reads CTCSADWGAGAETLYF.

This clone was seen only a few times. Mouse germline and gene names are used. Additional DNA sequences in this sample encode the identical CDR3. CDR3 bases read: TGCACCTGCAGTGCAGATCCGGGACAACAAAAC. Encoded protein: CTCSADPGQQN. The whole CDR3 sequence reads CTCSADPGQQNTLYF. The chain employs TRBV1 and TRBJ2-4, with D possibly being TRBD1 (6 bases). The observed sequence ends 4 residues before the CDR3 terminus, with the missing tail filled in from the germline J gene. The length of the CDR3 is 15 residues. Germline V gene data show CDR1 as NSQYPW and CDR2 as LRSPGD (reference sequence). Trimming pared 0 bases from V and 3 bases from J, leaving 10 bases between.

On this clone: Gene names and germline refer to mouse. The read comes to an end 4 residues before the CDR3 does, leaving the germline J gene to fill in the end. V gene TRBV19 combines with J gene TRBJ1-1; 7 bases align to TRBD1. The CDR3 consists of 15 residues. Germline V gene sequence: CDR1 FNHDT, CDR2 SITEND (reference sequence). J was trimmed by 0 bases and V by 2 bases; bases with no gene match: 4. This CDR3 is CASSIRDSANTEVFF. CDR3 bases read: TGTGCCAGCAGTATCCGGGACAGTGCAAACACA. The full variable domain, in which reference TRBV19 and TRBJ1-1 provide the parts outside the CDR3, is GGIITQTPKFLIGQEGQKLTLKCQQNFNHDTMYWYRQDSGKGLRLIYYSITENDLQKGDLSEGYDASREKKSSFSLTVTSAQKNEMAVFLCASSIRDSANTEVFFGKGTRLTVV.

Details on this clone: Each gene name is a mouse one. The CDR3 is cut off 4 residues early in the read; its end comes from the germline J gene. This sample also contains other DNA sequences that code for the same CDR3. This rearrangement joins TRBV13-2 to TRBJ2-3; 10 bases map to TRBD2. The V and J ends lost 5 bases and 0 bases, in that order; junction bases with no gene match: 3. The germline gives CDR1 NNHNN, CDR2 SYGAGS (reference sequence). This CDR3 spans 15 amino acids. This chain's CDR3 is CASGGLGASAETLYF. Partial CDR3 DNA: TGTGCCAGCGGCGGACTGGGGGCTAGTGCAGAA.

This clone has a handful of counts. Genes and germline are mouse. The CDR3 goes on 4 residues after the read ends, and that part is filled in from the germline J gene. Other DNA sequences from this sample encode an identical CDR3 as well. The genes are TRBV31 and TRBJ2-3, with TRBD2 as a possible D gene (6 bases). In germline, CDR1 is GKSSPN, CDR2 SITVG. This CDR3 is 15 amino acids long. Trimming took off 0 bases at V and 0 bases at J, with 10 bases between the two ends. The chain's CDR3 is CAWSLRGTSAETLYF. CDR3 bases read: TGTGCCTGGAGTCTACGGGGGACTAGTGCAGAA.

On this clone itself: Mouse gene names apply. The read ends 3 residues shy of where the CDR3 ends; the end is completed using the germline J gene. The rearrangement joins TRBV5 to TRBJ1-6; 7 positions match TRBD1. Being an ORF, TRBJ1-6 has a function that is uncertain. J gave up 6 bases and V 0 bases, and 2 bases lay outside the gene matches. Germline-derived CDR1 and CDR2 are LGHNA and YNLKQL (reference sequence). This CDR3 spans 15 amino acids. The CDR3 DNA, read in part, is TGTGCCAGCAGCCAAGATGAGGGGGCTAATTCGCCC. This encodes CASSQDEGANSP. The full CDR3 is CASSQDEGANSPLYF.

On this clone itself: Germline and genes here are mouse. Sequencing ends 4 residues short of the CDR3 end; the germline J gene provides the rest. The chain uses TRBV1 and TRBJ2-7, with TRBD2 matching 8 bases. The CDR3 spans 16 residues. V lost 0 bases and J lost 0; bases outside the gene matches: 4. Germline loops: CDR1 NSQYPW, CDR2 LRSPGD (reference sequence). The CDR3 is CTCSAEPGGLSYEQYF. The CDR3 DNA, read in part, is TGCACCTGCAGTGCAGAACCTGGGGGGCTCTCCTAT.

Only a few counts were recorded for this clone. The genes and germline here are from mouse. The DNA ends 4 residues before the CDR3 does, and the rest of the CDR3 is filled in from the germline J gene. The chain employs TRBV1 and TRBJ2-1; a possible D gene is TRBD1 (7 bases). Trimming stripped 0 bases from V and 4 bases from J, with 10 bases between. The CDR3 sequence is 15 residues long. The germline V gene has CDR1 NSQYPW and CDR2 LRSPGD (reference sequence). The part of the CDR3 DNA that was read is TGCACCTGCAGTGCAGAGGAGGGGGCTTATGCT. It yields the protein CTCSAEEGAYA. The full CDR3 is CTCSAEEGAYAEQFF.

Comments on this clone: The genes and germline here are from mouse. The read gets to within 4 residues of the CDR3 end, and the germline J gene fills in the rest. Other DNA sequences in the sample encode the same CDR3. V gene TRBV1 combines with J gene TRBJ2-5; 9 nucleotides line up with TRBD1. Germline V CDR1 and CDR2: NSQYPW, LRSPGD (reference sequence). The CDR3 runs to 14 residues. The J segment lost 2 bases and the V segment lost 4 bases, leaving 1 base of the junction unmatched. CDR3 residues: CTCSGTGVQDTQYF. The covered CDR3 bases are TGCACCTGCAGTGGGACAGGGGTCCAAGAC.

This clone was recorded at least ten times. Here the gene names and germline are mouse. With the read ending 4 residues before the CDR3 end, the germline J gene is used to fill in that end. The chain carries TRBV17 and TRBJ2-3; 8 nucleotides line up with TRBD1. The CDR3 has 14 amino acids. With 8 bases clipped from V and 2 bases from J, the junction kept 6 bases outside the gene matches. Per germline, CDR1 MNHDT and CDR2 YYDKIL. The CDR3 loop is CASGQGAVAETLYF. CDR3 DNA (partial): TGTGCTAGCGGTCAGGGGGCTGTTGCAGAA.

Only a few counts were recorded for this clone. Mouse names are used for the genes. The read ends 3 residues before the CDR3 terminus; that terminus is restored from the germline J gene. This chain uses TRBV13-2 with TRBJ1-6; a weak D match, TRBD1 (5 bases). TRBJ1-6 falls under the ORF class, with uncertain function. CDR3 size: 15 residues. Trimming pared 0 bases from V and 7 bases from J, leaving 11 bases between. The germline gives CDR1 NNHNN, CDR2 SYGAGS (reference sequence). The part of the CDR3 DNA that was read is TGTGCCAGCGGTGATGGGCAGAGGGGAAATTCGCCC. Translation gives CASGDGQRGNSP. The full-length CDR3 reads as CASGDGQRGNSPLYF.

This clone has only a few counts. Genes here carry mouse names. The read ends 4 residues early relative to the CDR3; the germline J gene fills the gap. The gene calls are TRBV19 and TRBJ1-2; 7 nucleotides agree with TRBD1. The germline gives CDR1 FNHDT, CDR2 SITEND (reference sequence). This CDR3 has 16 residues. V lost 0 bases, J lost 4 bases, and 9 bases stayed unmatched. The CDR3 spells CASSIGSGGGCSDYTF. The CDR3 DNA, read in part, is TGTGCCAGCAGTATAGGGTCAGGAGGGGGCTGCTCC.

This clone was picked up many times. The gene symbols are mouse symbols. The read is 4 residues too short to cover the CDR3 end, so that end is filled in from the germline J gene. The rearrangement uses TRBV13-3 and TRBJ2-3; D is possibly TRBD2 (6 bases). The germline V gene encodes CDR1 NNHDY and CDR2 SYVADS. The CDR3 is 15 residues long. The V and J ends lost 5 bases and 0 bases respectively, with 13 bases between them. CDR3 protein: CASRSGGSSAETLYF. The DNA read from the CDR3 is TGTGCCAGCAGGTCCGGGGGGTCTAGTGCAGAA.

A few counts support this clone. Here the gene names and germline are mouse. The DNA ends 4 residues before the CDR3 does, and the rest of the CDR3 is filled in from the germline J gene. Additional DNA sequences in this sample encode the identical CDR3. V and J are TRBV13-1 and TRBJ2-4, with a weak D call TRBD2 (6 bases). V was clipped by 0 bases and J by 1 base, with 9 bases between them. Germline V lookup: CDR1 NSHNY, CDR2 SYGAGN. The length of the CDR3 is 15 residues. The DNA read from the CDR3 is TGTGCCAGCAGTGATGCGGGGGGAGGTCAAAAC. Translated: CASSDAGGGQN. The CDR3, in full, reads CASSDAGGGQNTLYF.

This clone has only a few counts. Genes and germline come from the mouse. The read terminates 4 residues before the CDR3 end, so the remaining end is supplied by the germline J gene. The J gene is TRBJ2-2, the V gene TRBV13-1; 10 nucleotides agree with TRBD2. In germline, CDR1 is NSHNY, CDR2 SYGAGN. Unmatched junction bases numbered 6, after V lost 2 bases and J lost 2 bases. The CDR3 loop spans 17 amino acids. The DNA read from the CDR3 is TGTGCCAGCAGTGAGCCGGGACTGGGGAAGAACACCGGG. This translates into CASSEPGLGKNTG. The whole CDR3 region reads CASSEPGLGKNTGQLYF.

This clone was observed a handful of times. Mouse gene names apply. The read stops 4 residues short of the end of the CDR3; the missing end is completed from the germline J gene. V is TRBV1 and J is TRBJ1-2, with 7 bases matching TRBD1. From germline, CDR1 is NSQYPW and CDR2 LRSPGD (reference sequence). V lost 7 bases, J lost 0 bases, and 2 bases stayed unmatched. The CDR3 runs 13 residues. Partial CDR3 DNA: TGCACCTGCAAGGGACAGCCAAACTCC. Encoded protein: CTCKGQPNS. Given in full, the CDR3 is CTCKGQPNSDYTF.